These 29 T cell receptor beta chains share one sample of origin, sequenced in a study of blood T cell repertoires in COVID-19. Sequenced by immunoSEQ multiplex PCR; TCRdb stores in-frame clones only, minus some. The repertoire consists of roughly 52,000 clones, with about 87% occurring once and the leading ten covering more than 3.5%. The sample comprised peripheral blood. Receptors originate from a man over 45 with acute or convalescent COVID-19.

The chain couples TRBV4-1 to TRBJ2-1, with D perhaps matching TRBD2 (5 bases). The CDR3 covers 17 residues. V lost 0 bases to trimming and J lost 6 bases, with 18 bases between them. CDR1 is MGHRA, CDR2 YSYEKL, per germline. CDR3 loop: CASSQESRLTPGNEQFF. Here the CDR3 DNA reads TGCGCCAGCAGCCAAGAGTCAAGACTAACCCCGGGCAATGAGCAGTTCTTC.

The chain recombines TRBV6-5 with TRBJ1-5; tentative D call: TRBD1 (6 bases). The CDR3 spans 14 residues. The V gene lost 5 bases and the J gene lost 8 bases, with 16 bases spanning the gap. Per the germline V gene, CDR1 is MNHEY and CDR2 is SVGAGI. This chain's CDR3 is CASSNHWGGEPQHF. Written as DNA, the CDR3 is TGTGCCAGCAGTAATCATTGGGGGGGCGAGCCCCAGCATTTT.

The chain couples TRBV7-8 to TRBJ2-5; perhaps TRBD2 as D (5 bases). CDR1 and CDR2 from the germline V gene are SGHVS and FQNEAQ. V was trimmed by 5 bases and J by 10 bases, leaving 20 bases between them. The CDR3 covers 14 residues. As DNA, the CDR3 is TGTGCCAGCAGCCCGGCCGGGGTAGTGATGGACCAGTACTTC. Encoded protein: CASSPAGVVMDQYF. Variable domain in full (rest from reference TRBV7-8 and TRBJ2-5): GAGVSQSPRYKVAKRGQDVALRCDPISGHVSLFWYQQALGQGPEFLTYFQNEAQLDKSGLPSDRFFAERPEGSVSTLKIQRTQQEDSAVYLCASSPAGVVMDQYFGPGTRLLVL.

The chain uses TRBV7-3 and TRBJ2-1; 9 nucleotides align to TRBD2. This CDR3 spans 16 amino acids. Trimming took 2 bases from V and 8 from J; bases not matched to a gene: 10. In germline, CDR1 is SGHTA, CDR2 FQGTGA. The CDR3 here is CASSLGGRGRVDEQFF. In nucleotides, the CDR3 is TGTGCCAGCAGCTTAGGGGGCCGCGGGAGGGTAGATGAGCAGTTCTTC.

This chain connects TRBV2 to TRBJ2-3, with 10 bases fitting TRBD2. The CDR3 is 17 amino acids. V lost 2 bases and J lost 6; bases outside the gene matches: 11. Germline CDR1 is SNHLY and CDR2 is FYNNEI. The CDR3 sequence: CASSEMIQREGRDTQYF. The CDR3 DNA follows: TGTGCCAGCAGTGAAATGATACAGCGGGAGGGGAGGGATACGCAGTATTTT.

The V call is TRBV19, the J call TRBJ2-3; 8 nucleotides line up with TRBD1. Germline V gives CDR1 LNHDA, CDR2 SQIVND (reference sequence). J was trimmed by 4 bases and V by 2 bases; bases with no gene match: 11. The CDR3 is 17 amino acids. CDR3 loop: CASSIHLTGVAPDTQYF. CDR3 in DNA: TGTGCCAGTAGTATACATTTGACAGGGGTTGCACCAGATACGCAGTATTTT. Together with reference TRBV19 and TRBJ2-3, the CDR3 gives the full variable domain: DGGITQSPKYLFRKEGQNVTLSCEQNLNHDAMYWYRQDPGQGLRLIYYSQIVNDFQKGDIAEGYSVSREKKESFPLTVTSAQKNPTAFYLCASSIHLTGVAPDTQYFGPGTRLTVL.

The chain carries TRBV6-1 and TRBJ2-3, with a possible D match to TRBD2 (5 bases). Trimming shortened V by 0 bases and J by 5 bases, and 9 bases separated the two germline ends. There are 14 residues in the CDR3. Germline loops: CDR1 MNHNS, CDR2 SASEGT. CDR3 sequence reads: CASSEAGEGDTQYF. In nucleotides, the CDR3 is TGTGCCAGCAGTGAAGCGGGAGAAGGAGATACGCAGTATTTT.

In this sample, this clone turned up once. V usage is TRBV6-5 and J usage is TRBJ2-5; possible D gene TRBD1, 5 bases. The V end was cut by 8 bases, the J end by 2 bases, with 9 bases between. Germline CDR1 reads MNHEY; CDR2 reads SVGAGI. This CDR3 has 12 residues. The CDR3 coding sequence is TGTGCCAGCGTTGCAGGGCAAGAGACCCAGTACTTC. It is translated as CASVAGQETQYF.

The chain combines TRBV2 with TRBJ1-2, with D unclear. Trimming took 7 bases from V and 4 from J, leaving 7 bases between them. Germline loops: CDR1 SNHLY, CDR2 FYNNEI. The CDR3 covers 11 residues. The CDR3: CASNPGYGYTF. DNA for the CDR3: TGTGCCAGCAATCCCGGCTATGGCTACACCTTC.

This clone appeared a single time. V is TRBV15 and J is TRBJ2-1, with D possibly TRBD2 on 6 matching bases. This CDR3 comprises 16 residues. V lost 7 bases and J 0 bases, leaving 16 bases between the germline ends. Germline-derived CDR1 and CDR2 are LNHNV and YYDKDF (reference sequence). The CDR3 DNA reads TGTGCCACCAAGGGAGGCGGCTCTAGCTCCTACAATGAGCAGTTCTTC. Amino acids: CATKGGGSSSYNEQFF.

The chain joins TRBV5-1 to TRBJ2-2, with TRBD1 matching over 9 bases. The V and J ends lost 5 bases and 1 base, in that order; junction bases with no gene match: 3. CDR3 length: 15 residues. CDR1 is SGHRS, CDR2 YFSETQ, per germline. CDR3 region: CASSYRGLNTGELFF. Written as DNA, the CDR3 is TGCGCCAGCAGTTACAGGGGGCTGAACACCGGGGAGCTGTTTTTT.

This clone has just a few counts. The rearrangement links TRBV28 to TRBJ1-5, with D unclear. This CDR3 has 11 residues. V was cut by 4 bases and J by 15 bases, with 13 bases left in between. Germline V lookup: CDR1 MDHEN, CDR2 SYDVKM. The CDR3 region is CASSSSRGPHF. The CDR3 nucleotides are TGTGCCAGCAGTTCATCCAGAGGTCCGCATTTT.

This clone was detected once. The genes are TRBV5-1 and TRBJ1-1, with 9 bases aligning to TRBD1. The CDR3 covers 14 residues. Germline lookup yields CDR1 SGHRS and CDR2 YFSETQ. Germline trimming cut 4 bases from V and 3 bases from J; bases unmatched to any gene: 4. The CDR3 coding sequence is TGCGCCAGCAGCGGGACAGGGAGGGACACTGAAGCTTTCTTT. This codes for CASSGTGRDTEAFF.

The J gene is TRBJ1-1, the V gene TRBV24-1, with 7 bases lining up with TRBD1. There are 13 residues in the CDR3. In germline, CDR1 is KGHDR, CDR2 SFDVKD. V gave up 11 bases and J gave up 13 bases; unmatched junction bases: 18. The CDR3 region has the DNA TGTGCCAGTGTCGACAGGGCGGCTCGGGGGGGTTTCTTT. Translation: CASVDRAARGGFF.

The V call is TRBV9, the J call TRBJ2-2, with 8 bases matching TRBD1. The CDR3 runs 15 residues. The V gene end was trimmed by 4 bases and the J gene end by 5 bases; junction bases not matched to a gene: 7. Germline lookup yields CDR1 SGDLS and CDR2 YYNGEE. In DNA form, the CDR3 reads TGTGCCAGCAGCACCGGACAGGGTGGGACCGGGGAGCTGTTTTTT. Protein sequence: CASSTGQGGTGELFF.

The gene calls are TRBV7-9 and TRBJ1-1; D possibly corresponds to TRBD1 (5 bases). V lost 1 base to trimming and J lost 5 bases, with 14 bases between them. This CDR3 comprises 15 residues. From germline, CDR1 is SEHNR and CDR2 FQNEAQ (reference sequence). CDR3 sequence (DNA): TGTGCCAGCAGCTTAGTGGCCGGGGGACGTACTGAAGCTTTCTTT. It yields the protein CASSLVAGGRTEAFF.

This chain joins TRBV5-5 and TRBJ1-6, with D possibly TRBD1 on 5 matching bases. V was trimmed by 0 bases and J by 9 bases, leaving 16 bases between them. The germline CDR1 and CDR2 sequences are SGHKS and YYEKEE (reference sequence). The CDR3 is 16 residues long. The CDR3 spells CASSLERGGMGSPLHF. Written as DNA, the CDR3 is TGTGCCAGCAGCTTGGAACGGGGGGGAATGGGTTCACCCCTCCACTTT. The complete variable domain, with remaining parts taken from reference TRBV5-5 and TRBJ1-6, reads DAGVTQSPTHLIKTRGQQVTLRCSPISGHKSVSWYQQVLGQGPQFIFQYYEKEERGRGNFPDRFSARQFPNYSSELNVNALLLGDSALYLCASSLERGGMGSPLHFGNGTRLTVT.

The chain employs TRBV18 and TRBJ2-2; 10 bases are shared with TRBD1. CDR3 length equals 15 residues. Germline V gene data show CDR1 as KGHSH and CDR2 as LQKENI. The V segment lost 10 bases and the J segment 6 bases; nucleotides outside the gene matches: 11. The CDR3 protein is CATSGTGASAGELFF. In DNA form, the CDR3 reads TGTGCCACCTCCGGGACAGGGGCTTCTGCCGGGGAGCTGTTTTTT.

V is TRBV11-3 and J is TRBJ1-4; D remains ambiguous. Between the trimmed V and J ends, which lost 3 bases and 10 bases, there was a span of 12 bases. The CDR3 loop spans 13 amino acids. The germline CDR1 and CDR2 sequences are SGHNT and YENEEA. As DNA, the CDR3 is TGTGCCAGCAGCTTCTCGGAGGCCCGAAAACTGTTTTTT. As protein: CASSFSEARKLFF.

This clone has just a few counts. The chain links TRBV19 to TRBJ1-1, with D possibly matching TRBD1 (6 bases). Trimming stripped 10 bases from V and 1 base from J, with 13 bases between. This CDR3 has 13 residues. Germline V gives CDR1 LNHDA, CDR2 SQIVND (reference sequence). The CDR3 is CATQGHSNTEAFF. The CDR3 nucleotides read TGTGCCACCCAGGGACATTCGAACACTGAAGCTTTCTTT.

The V and J genes are TRBV4-1 and TRBJ1-3; no firm D call. Germline loops: CDR1 MGHRA, CDR2 YSYEKL. This CDR3 contains 17 residues. Trimming pared 3 bases from V and 0 bases from J, leaving 15 bases between. CDR3: CASSHGLIRSSGNTIYF. The DNA for the CDR3 is TGCGCCAGCAGCCACGGACTGATACGGAGCTCTGGAAACACCATATATTTT.

This sequence joins TRBV27 and TRBJ1-3; D gene ambiguous. In germline, CDR1 is MNHEY, CDR2 SMNVEV (reference sequence). Trimming took 2 bases from V and 0 from J, leaving 8 bases between them. This CDR3 contains 15 residues. The CDR3: CASSLGPYSGNTIYF. CDR3 bases: TGTGCCAGCAGTTTAGGGCCGTACTCTGGAAACACCATATATTTT.

This clone was seen only once. The chain employs TRBV28 and TRBJ2-7, with a possible D match to TRBD2 (7 bases). The V gene's germline CDR1 is MDHEN and CDR2 SYDVKM. This CDR3 comprises 15 residues. Trimming took off 6 bases at V and 3 bases at J, with 18 bases between the two ends. This chain's CDR3 is CASSFRGGGLYEQYF. The DNA for the CDR3 is TGTGCCAGCAGCTTCCGCGGCGGGGGCCTCTACGAGCAGTACTTC.

This chain uses TRBV19 with TRBJ1-5; 10 nucleotides align to TRBD1. Germline loops: CDR1 LNHDA, CDR2 SQIVND (reference sequence). J lost 5 bases, V lost 8 bases, and 9 bases had no gene match. The CDR3 is 15 residues long. The CDR3 bases are TGTGCCAGTGCGGGCGGGACAGGGGTATATCAGCCCCAGCATTTT. Encoded protein: CASAGGTGVYQPQHF.

This clone has a handful of counts. This rearrangement joins TRBV6-6 to TRBJ1-5; 9 nucleotides agree with TRBD1. The CDR3 runs 18 residues. The V and J ends lost 8 bases and 4 bases, in that order; junction bases with no gene match: 18. The V gene's germline CDR1 is MNHNY and CDR2 SVGAGI (reference sequence). CDR3 sequence: CASGRGGAGTGQNQPQHF. The CDR3 DNA is TGTGCCAGCGGTCGGGGGGGAGCCGGGACAGGGCAGAATCAGCCCCAGCATTTT.

V is TRBV6-5 and J is TRBJ2-1, with D maybe TRBD2 (6 bases). Germline V CDR1 and CDR2: MNHEY, SVGAGI. This CDR3 spans 13 amino acids. Between the trimmed V and J ends, which lost 6 bases and 9 bases, there was a span of 15 bases. The chain's CDR3 is CASRDLLGGEQFF. In nucleotides, the CDR3 is TGTGCCAGCAGGGACCTACTGGGGGGTGAGCAGTTCTTC.

This clone showed up just a few times. This sequence joins TRBV5-1 and TRBJ2-7; 9 bases align to TRBD2. V dropped 2 bases and J dropped 4; count of bases not matched to a gene: 4. Germline loops: CDR1 SGHRS, CDR2 YFSETQ. The CDR3 extends over 14 amino acids. The CDR3 reads CASSFRLADYEQYF. The DNA for the CDR3 is TGCGCCAGCAGCTTTAGACTAGCGGATTACGAGCAGTACTTC.

The rearrangement joins TRBV28 to TRBJ2-1; 8 bases line up with TRBD1. Germline V gives CDR1 MDHEN, CDR2 SYDVKM. CDR3 size: 13 residues. V lost 4 bases to trimming and J lost 10 bases; unmatched junction nucleotides: 6. CDR3 protein: CASSSGQGGEQFF. CDR3 in DNA: TGTGCCAGCAGTTCCGGACAGGGAGGAGAGCAGTTCTTC.

The chain has TRBV10-3 and TRBJ1-2; the D gene is possibly TRBD1 (5 bases). The V end lost 10 bases, the J end lost 8 bases, and 20 bases lay between the germline ends. The CDR3 spans 13 residues. Germline V gene sequence: CDR1 ENHRY, CDR2 SYGVKD. The CDR3 loop is CATVPGGVGGYTF. The CDR3 nucleotides read TGTGCCACCGTACCTGGGGGGGTAGGAGGCTACACCTTC.